This TCR beta chain was sequenced for a study of T-cell memory formation after mild COVID-19. TCRdb reanalysed the 5' RACE reads using MiXCR and keeps one entry per CDR3 protein. The table lists 300,000 to 400,000 distinct CDR3 sequences, 10% to 15% of them singletons, with roughly a fifth in the top ten. General study points: Among clones contracting day 15 to 85, CD4/CD8 was balanced, whereas later expanders leaned CD4+. Chiefly within CM and EM were the contracting CD4+ clones; CD8+ ones were within EMRA. The pre-infection memory compartment contained some responding clones, suggesting cross-reactive memory joined.

This CDR3 has 13 residues. Per germline, CDR1 SGHTA and CDR2 FQGNSA. The V and J ends lost 7 bases and 4 bases respectively, with 13 bases between them. This clonotype has a handful of counts. Its antigen is as yet unknown. The sample comprised PBMCs or a T cell subset sorted from them (not recorded which). The TCR was taken from a man aged 18 to 35 who had mild COVID-19 (a few samples of this study predate the infection). Cell type and time point are not known. This sequence joins TRBV7-2 and TRBJ1-1; no firm D call. The CDR3 coding sequence is TGTGCCAGCAAAATGGCTACGGGCACTGAAGCTTTCTTT. Encoded protein: CASKMATGTEAFF.